These 10 T cell receptor beta chains were sequenced from one sample in a study of molecular identifiers for immune sequencing clone quantification (dated by TCRdb to the late 2010s). Library method: PCR. Reads for this sample came from an Illumina MiSeq. TCRdb took the public reads, trimmed them with fastp at Q25, ran MiXCR for clone calling and kept in-frame beta chains. Under each unique CDR3 protein, matching rows form one entry showing the most common genes and DNA. The sample has 38,000 or so distinct CDR3 sequences on record, less than 20% of them singletons. Of the sample, about 6.9% falls within the top ten clones. The sample was naive CD8+ T cells from blood, with Jurkat cell RNA spiked in. Reading the label with the study, this specimen's cell subset or site is: FACS-sorted CD8+CD4-CCR7+CD45RA+ naive T cells. All receptors derive from a human donor in good health. Some libraries in this study had Jurkat cell RNA spiked in.

On this clonotype: This clone may be a read error of a much larger clone one base away. The V call is TRBV29-1, the J call TRBJ2-5; D possibly uses TRBD1 or TRBD2 (7 bases each). In germline, CDR1 is SQVTM, CDR2 ANQGSEA. This CDR3 region has 14 residues. This chain's CDR3 is CSVEYPGEGQTQHF. The CDR3 coding sequence is TGCAGCGTTGAATATCCTGGGGAGGGACAGACCCAGCACTTC.

Comment on this clonotype: A read error is possible here, since a much larger clone lies one base away. The chain joins TRBV6-2 or TRBV6-3 to TRBJ2-7, with 10 bases matching TRBD2. V dropped 4 bases and J dropped 3; count of bases not matched to a gene: 3. From germline, CDR1 is MNHEY and CDR2 SVGEGT. This CDR3 is built from 14 residues. The CDR3 DNA sequence: TGTGCCAGCAGTTGGGCTAGCGGGAGCTACGAGCAGTACTTC. The encoded protein is CASSWASGSYEQYF.

This sequence joins TRBV28 and TRBJ2-7, with 11 bases matching TRBD2. The ends lost 5 bases at V and 3 bases at J; junction bases unmatched: 6. This CDR3 region has 15 residues. From germline, CDR1 is MDHEN and CDR2 SYDVKM. CDR3 amino acids: CASSATSGSVYEQYF. In nucleotides, the CDR3 is TGTGCCAGCAGTGCAACTAGCGGGAGTGTCTACGAGCAGTACTTC.

This clonotype was counted many times. The rearrangement uses TRBV29-1 and TRBJ2-1; tentative D call: TRBD2 (5 bases). Trimming removed 4 bases from V and 7 bases from J, with 23 bases in between. The CDR3 covers 16 residues. Germline-derived CDR1 and CDR2 are SQVTM and ANQGSEA. CDR3 loop: CSVVIVGKLPGNEQFF. DNA for the CDR3: TGCAGCGTTGTTATTGTCGGGAAGCTCCCCGGGAATGAGCAGTTCTTC.

This clonotype was seen just once. This likely comes from a read error, as the CDR3 has no conserved phenylalanine or tryptophan at its end. The chain links TRBV7-8 to TRBJ1-5, with D maybe TRBD1 (5 bases). This CDR3 contains 12 residues. V lost 3 bases, J lost 6 bases, and 6 bases lay in between. From germline, CDR1 is SGHVS and CDR2 FQNEAQ. The chain's CDR3 is CASSLGGQPQHI. As DNA, the CDR3 is TGTGCCAGCAGCTTGGGGGGTCAGCCCCAGCATATT.

Remarks on this clonotype: This may be a read error, as it is one base from a much larger clone. The J gene is TRBJ2-1, the V gene TRBV29-1, with unresolved D. Germline assignment: CDR1 SQVTM and CDR2 ANQGSEA. This CDR3 comprises 15 residues. In nucleotides, the CDR3 is TGCAGCGCTGAATCTGATAGGACCGACTACAATGAGCAGTTCTTC. Translation: CSAESDRTDYNEQFF.

In this sample, this clonotype turned up many times. This chain connects TRBV5-1 to TRBJ2-7; 10 bases match TRBD2. This CDR3 comprises 16 residues. Germline lookup yields CDR1 SGHRS and CDR2 YFSETQ. V lost 4 bases to trimming and J lost 4 bases; unmatched junction nucleotides: 11. CDR3 nucleotide sequence: TGCGCCAGCAGCGTCGCCCTCGCTAGCGGGAGTTACGAGCAGTACTTC. This codes for CASSVALASGSYEQYF.

The V gene is TRBV7-2, the J gene TRBJ2-1, with 11 bases that match TRBD2. This CDR3 comprises 16 residues. Trimming removed 4 bases from V and 8 bases from J; junction bases left unmatched: 10. Germline CDR1 reads SGHTA; CDR2 reads FQGNSA. CDR3 sequence reads: CASSSYELAGDDEQFF. CDR3 in DNA: TGTGCCAGCAGCTCTTATGAACTAGCGGGAGATGATGAGCAGTTCTTC.

This clonotype was observed many times. V usage is TRBV12-3 or TRBV12-4 and J usage is TRBJ2-7, with TRBD1 matching over 12 bases. The CDR3 is 17 amino acids. The trim removed 5 bases at V and 4 bases at J, leaving 12 bases unmatched. CDR3 coding DNA: TGTGCCAGCAGTCCCCTTTCCTCGGGACAGGGGGCTTACGAGCAGTACTTC. Protein product: CASSPLSSGQGAYEQYF.

Concerning this clonotype itself: A much larger clone lies one base from this, so it may be a read error. The gene calls are TRBV12-3 or TRBV12-4 and TRBJ2-2; maybe TRBD2 (5 bases). CDR3 length: 13 residues. The CDR3 bases are TGTGCCAGCTTTCCATCGAACACCGGGGAGCCGTTTTTT. This encodes CASFPSNTGEPFF.